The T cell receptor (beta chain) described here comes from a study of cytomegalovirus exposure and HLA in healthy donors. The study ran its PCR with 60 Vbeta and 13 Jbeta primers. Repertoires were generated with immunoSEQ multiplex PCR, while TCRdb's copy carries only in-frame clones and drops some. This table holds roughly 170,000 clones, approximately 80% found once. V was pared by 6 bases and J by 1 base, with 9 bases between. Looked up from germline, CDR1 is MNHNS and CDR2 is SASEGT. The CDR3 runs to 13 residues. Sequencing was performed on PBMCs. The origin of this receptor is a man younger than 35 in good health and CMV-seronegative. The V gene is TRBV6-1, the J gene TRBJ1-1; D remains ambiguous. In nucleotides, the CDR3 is TGTGCCAGCAGACTGGTCGCGAACACTGAAGCTTTCTTT. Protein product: CASRLVANTEAFF.